These 25 T cell receptor beta chains share one sample of origin, sequenced in a study of blood T cell repertoires in COVID-19. Produced via immunoSEQ multiplex PCR; TCRdb's table is partial and in-frame only. This repertoire shows 250,000 to 300,000 clones, roughly 91% found once; its top ten account for 2.5% to 3.5%. Sequencing was carried out using PBMCs or T cells enriched from blood (not recorded which). These receptors all stem from a woman between 50 and 59 years old who had been exposed to COVID-19.

This chain uses TRBV3-1 (or the pseudogene TRBV3-2) with TRBJ2-2, with 9 positions matching TRBD2. This CDR3 spans 16 amino acids. V shed 4 bases and J 0 bases; nucleotides not matched to a gene: 3. The germline CDR1 and CDR2 sequences are LGHDT and YNNKEL (reference sequence). The DNA of the CDR3 is TGTGCCAGCAGCCGCCCTAGCGGGGCGAACACCGGGGAGCTGTTTTTT. Residues: CASSRPSGANTGELFF.

The chain links TRBV19 to TRBJ1-5; no definite D call. The germline V gene encodes CDR1 LNHDA and CDR2 SQIVND (reference sequence). Trimming took off 5 bases at V and 1 base at J, with 12 bases between the two ends. The CDR3 is 15 residues long. CDR3 DNA: TGTGCCAGTAGTCTTGAGGATGTGAGCAATCAGCCCCAGCATTTT. It is translated as CASSLEDVSNQPQHF.

This chain links TRBV5-1 with TRBJ2-1; TRBD2 might be the D (6 bases). This CDR3 region has 16 residues. The V gene lost 2 bases and the J gene lost 3 bases, with 15 bases spanning the gap. Germline V gives CDR1 SGHRS, CDR2 YFSETQ. The CDR3 loop is CASSFSASVDYNEQFF. CDR3 sequence (DNA): TGCGCCAGCAGCTTTTCCGCTAGCGTAGACTACAATGAGCAGTTCTTC.

The chain is built from TRBV2 and TRBJ2-2, with 10 bases identical to TRBD2. The J segment lost 4 bases and the V segment lost 6 bases, leaving 8 bases of the junction unmatched. Germline assignment: CDR1 SNHLY and CDR2 FYNNEI. The CDR3 has 16 amino acids. CDR3: CASSLSSGGSTGELFF. The CDR3 coding sequence is TGTGCCAGCAGCCTCTCTAGCGGGGGATCCACCGGGGAGCTGTTTTTT.

The V gene is TRBV6-4, the J gene TRBJ1-1, with 8 bases aligning to TRBD1. V lost 8 bases, J lost 7 bases, and 12 bases stayed unmatched. CDR3 length: 14 residues. Germline CDR1 and CDR2: MRHNA and SNTAGT. The CDR3 DNA reads as TGTGCCAGCGCGAGGGGACAGGAAGATTTTGAAGCTTTCTTT. Translated, it gives CASARGQEDFEAFF.

The chain couples TRBV28 to TRBJ2-2; D is ambiguous. CDR1 and CDR2 (germline): MDHEN, SYDVKM. V shed 6 bases and J shed 4 bases, with 6 bases lying between them. The CDR3 totals 12 residues. This CDR3 is CASRVATGELFF. In DNA, the CDR3 is TGTGCCAGCAGGGTGGCCACCGGGGAGCTGTTTTTT.

This chain connects TRBV11-1 to TRBJ1-1; D unresolved. Trimming cost V 6 bases and J 11 bases, with 19 bases left between them. Germline V gene data show CDR1 as SGHAT and CDR2 as FQDESV (reference sequence). This CDR3 has 13 amino acids. CDR3 amino acids: CASSFTGEARAFF. The CDR3 DNA reads TGTGCCAGCAGTTTTACGGGAGAAGCGAGGGCTTTCTTT.

The J gene is TRBJ2-1, the V gene TRBV3-1 (or the pseudogene TRBV3-2); 8 bases align to TRBD2. The CDR3 is 17 residues long. V trimming: 1 base; J trimming: 0 bases; junction bases outside the gene matches: 5. Germline V gives CDR1 LGHDT, CDR2 YNNKEL (reference sequence). CDR3 loop: CASSQGSGGSSYNEQFF. The DNA for the CDR3 is TGTGCCAGCAGCCAAGGAAGCGGGGGAAGCTCCTACAATGAGCAGTTCTTC.

This chain links TRBV6-5 with TRBJ1-2, with TRBD1 identical over 11 bases. V shed 6 bases and J 4 bases; nucleotides not matched to a gene: 4. The CDR3 extends over 14 amino acids. Germline V gene sequence: CDR1 MNHEY, CDR2 SVGAGI. CDR3 sequence (DNA): TGTGCCAGCAGCAGGACAGGGGGCGGCTATGGCTACACCTTC. This sequence encodes CASSRTGGGYGYTF.

The chain carries TRBV25-1 and TRBJ2-6, with no clear D. Germline values: CDR1 MGHDK, CDR2 SYGVNS. The CDR3 runs to 14 residues. Trimming removed 6 bases at V and 0 bases at J, with 6 bases between. The CDR3 DNA sequence: TGTGCCAGCAGACTTAGCTCTGGGGCCAACGTCCTGACTTTC. Residues: CASRLSSGANVLTF. Filled out from reference TRBV25-1 and TRBJ2-6, the complete variable domain reads EADIYQTPRYLVIGTGKKITLECSQTMGHDKMYWYQQDPGMELHLIHYSYGVNSTEKGDLSSESTVSRIRTEHFPLTLESARPSHTSQYLCASRLSSGANVLTFGAGSRLTVL.

V and J are TRBV6-2 or TRBV6-3 and TRBJ2-1; 13 bases are shared with TRBD2. V dropped 6 bases and J dropped 1; count of bases not matched to a gene: 12. This CDR3 has 19 amino acids. In germline, CDR1 is MNHEY, CDR2 SVGEGT. The CDR3: CASSPRTSGGLGSYNEQFF. Here the CDR3 DNA reads TGTGCCAGCAGCCCTCGGACTAGCGGGGGTCTAGGTTCCTACAATGAGCAGTTCTTC.

The chain has TRBV19 and TRBJ2-7; 9 bases map to TRBD1. V trimming: 6 bases; J trimming: 6 bases; junction bases outside the gene matches: 18. The CDR3 has 17 amino acids. Per the germline V gene, CDR1 is LNHDA and CDR2 is SQIVND (reference sequence). The CDR3 sequence: CASSLRSTGQGLFEQYF. The CDR3 DNA reads TGTGCCAGTAGCCTCAGGTCGACGGGACAGGGACTGTTCGAGCAGTACTTC.

As DNA, the CDR3 is TGTGCCAGCAGTGACACCGCGGGACAGGGGGGTTCTGGCTACACCTTC. As protein: CASSDTAGQGGSGYTF. The chain recombines TRBV6-4 with TRBJ1-2, with 11 bases fitting TRBD1. CDR1 is MRHNA, CDR2 SNTAGT, per germline. The CDR3 sequence is 16 residues long. Trimming cost V 2 bases and J 7 bases; bases outside gene matches: 9.

The chain couples TRBV5-5 to TRBJ1-5; D is undetermined. Germline CDR1 is SGHKS and CDR2 is YYEKEE (reference sequence). The CDR3 is 16 amino acids. V shed 1 base and J shed 1 base, with 12 bases lying between them. CDR3 residues: CASSLLGGSSNQPQHF. The CDR3 nucleotides read TGTGCCAGCAGCTTGCTGGGAGGGTCCAGCAATCAGCCCCAGCATTTT.

The chain employs TRBV6-5 and TRBJ1-4, with 9 positions matching TRBD1. Germline CDR1 is MNHEY and CDR2 is SVGAGI. This CDR3 is built from 14 residues. Trimming took 8 bases from V and 8 from J; bases not matched to a gene: 9. The CDR3 bases are TGTGCCAGCGGCTTACAGGGGGCGCAAGAAAAACTGTTTTTT. Amino acids: CASGLQGAQEKLFF.

The gene calls are TRBV29-1 and TRBJ1-1; the D gene is possibly TRBD1 (5 bases). V dropped 4 bases and J dropped 5 bases, with 17 bases sitting between them. CDR1 and CDR2 from the germline V gene are SQVTM and ANQGSEA. CDR3 length: 14 amino acids. The CDR3 nucleotides read TGCAGCGTTGGGCCGGCCGCAGGGAATACTGAAGCTTTCTTT. Protein sequence: CSVGPAAGNTEAFF.

This chain joins TRBV28 and TRBJ2-2, with 9 bases aligning to TRBD1. Germline V gene lookup returns CDR1 MDHEN and CDR2 SYDVKM. J lost 5 bases, V lost 10 bases, and 14 bases had no gene match. The CDR3 runs to 16 residues. DNA for the CDR3: TGTGCCACGGGACAGGGAAGTTCACATCTAACCGGGGAGCTGTTTTTT. It is translated as CATGQGSSHLTGELFF.

This clone was seen just once. The chain joins TRBV5-4 to TRBJ1-3; no clear D. Germline lookup yields CDR1 SGHNT and CDR2 YYREEE (reference sequence). V gave up 2 bases and J gave up 4 bases, with 19 bases separating them. There are 17 residues in the CDR3. The chain's CDR3 is CASSFALRGRAGNTIYF. The CDR3 bases are TGTGCCAGCAGCTTCGCCTTGCGGGGAAGGGCGGGAAACACCATATATTTT.

The genes are TRBV29-1 and TRBJ2-5; tentatively, D is TRBD1 (5 bases). CDR1 and CDR2 (germline): SQVTM, ANQGSEA. The CDR3 spans 13 residues. V was shortened by 4 bases and J by 1 base, with 10 bases between the two germline ends. CDR3 protein: CSVVVDIQETQYF. In DNA, the CDR3 is TGCAGCGTTGTGGTGGACATCCAAGAGACCCAGTACTTC. Combining the CDR3 with reference TRBV29-1 and TRBJ2-5 gives the whole variable domain SAVISQKPSRDICQRGTSLTIQCQVDSQVTMMFWYRQQPGQSLTLIATANQGSEATYESGFVIDKFPISRPNLTFSTLTVSNMSPEDSSIYLCSVVVDIQETQYFGPGTRLLVL.

The CDR3 DNA is TGCGCCAGCAGCCGAACCCCCGACATGTCCGGAAACACCATATATTTT. Protein product: CASSRTPDMSGNTIYF. This rearrangement joins TRBV5-1 to TRBJ1-3; D not certain. The CDR3 loop spans 16 amino acids. V was cut by 4 bases and J by 4 bases, with 18 bases left in between. Germline assignment: CDR1 SGHRS and CDR2 YFSETQ.

The rearrangement uses TRBV27 and TRBJ2-5; 9 bases are shared with TRBD1. CDR3 length: 16 amino acids. V was pared by 7 bases and J by 5 bases, with 14 bases of the junction left unmatched. In germline, CDR1 is MNHEY, CDR2 SMNVEV (reference sequence). CDR3 protein: CASTTSNRGRFETQYF. Here the CDR3 DNA reads TGTGCCAGCACCACGTCGAACAGGGGGCGGTTCGAGACCCAGTACTTC.

The CDR3 here is CASSLAGNTYEQYF. As DNA, the CDR3 is TGTGCCAGCAGCTTGGCAGGGAATACCTACGAGCAGTACTTC. The chain recombines TRBV7-9 with TRBJ2-7; perhaps TRBD1 as D (5 bases). Deletions cut 3 bases from V and 2 bases from J, with 11 bases between. There are 14 residues in the CDR3. Germline V gene sequence: CDR1 SEHNR, CDR2 FQNEAQ (reference sequence).

This clone appeared a single time. This sequence joins TRBV5-1 and TRBJ2-7; D remains unclear. The CDR3 loop spans 14 amino acids. Germline V lookup: CDR1 SGHRS, CDR2 YFSETQ. Trimming stripped 0 bases from V and 2 bases from J, with 9 bases between. As DNA, the CDR3 is TGCGCCAGCAGCTTGGAGCCATATACCTACGAGCAGTACTTC. Its protein is CASSLEPYTYEQYF.

The chain is built from TRBV7-9 and TRBJ2-2, with 8 bases aligning to TRBD1. The length of the CDR3 is 15 residues. CDR1 and CDR2 (germline): SEHNR, FQNEAQ (reference sequence). V lost 4 bases to trimming and J lost 5 bases; unmatched junction nucleotides: 6. The CDR3 sequence is CASSSGTGKTGELFF. The CDR3 DNA sequence: TGTGCCAGCAGCTCCGGGACAGGCAAGACCGGGGAGCTGTTTTTT. Full variable domain (rest looked up from reference TRBV7-9 and TRBJ2-2): DTGVSQNPRHKITKRGQNVTFRCDPISEHNRLYWYRQTLGQGPEFLTYFQNEAQLEKSRLLSDRFSAERPKGSFSTLEIQRTEQGDSAMYLCASSSGTGKTGELFFGEGSRLTVL.

This clone was found a few times. The chain combines TRBV7-9 with TRBJ1-2; maybe TRBD1 (5 bases). Germline CDR1 and CDR2: SEHNR and FQNEAQ (reference sequence). The V end lost 4 bases, the J end lost 4 bases, and 19 bases lay between the germline ends. This CDR3 contains 16 residues. CDR3 region: CASSSLGTGVSYGYTF. In DNA, the CDR3 is TGTGCCAGCAGCTCCCTGGGGACGGGAGTCAGCTATGGCTACACCTTC. The whole variable domain, filled in from reference TRBV7-9 and TRBJ1-2, reads DTGVSQNPRHKITKRGQNVTFRCDPISEHNRLYWYRQTLGQGPEFLTYFQNEAQLEKSRLLSDRFSAERPKGSFSTLEIQRTEQGDSAMYLCASSSLGTGVSYGYTFGSGTRLTVV.